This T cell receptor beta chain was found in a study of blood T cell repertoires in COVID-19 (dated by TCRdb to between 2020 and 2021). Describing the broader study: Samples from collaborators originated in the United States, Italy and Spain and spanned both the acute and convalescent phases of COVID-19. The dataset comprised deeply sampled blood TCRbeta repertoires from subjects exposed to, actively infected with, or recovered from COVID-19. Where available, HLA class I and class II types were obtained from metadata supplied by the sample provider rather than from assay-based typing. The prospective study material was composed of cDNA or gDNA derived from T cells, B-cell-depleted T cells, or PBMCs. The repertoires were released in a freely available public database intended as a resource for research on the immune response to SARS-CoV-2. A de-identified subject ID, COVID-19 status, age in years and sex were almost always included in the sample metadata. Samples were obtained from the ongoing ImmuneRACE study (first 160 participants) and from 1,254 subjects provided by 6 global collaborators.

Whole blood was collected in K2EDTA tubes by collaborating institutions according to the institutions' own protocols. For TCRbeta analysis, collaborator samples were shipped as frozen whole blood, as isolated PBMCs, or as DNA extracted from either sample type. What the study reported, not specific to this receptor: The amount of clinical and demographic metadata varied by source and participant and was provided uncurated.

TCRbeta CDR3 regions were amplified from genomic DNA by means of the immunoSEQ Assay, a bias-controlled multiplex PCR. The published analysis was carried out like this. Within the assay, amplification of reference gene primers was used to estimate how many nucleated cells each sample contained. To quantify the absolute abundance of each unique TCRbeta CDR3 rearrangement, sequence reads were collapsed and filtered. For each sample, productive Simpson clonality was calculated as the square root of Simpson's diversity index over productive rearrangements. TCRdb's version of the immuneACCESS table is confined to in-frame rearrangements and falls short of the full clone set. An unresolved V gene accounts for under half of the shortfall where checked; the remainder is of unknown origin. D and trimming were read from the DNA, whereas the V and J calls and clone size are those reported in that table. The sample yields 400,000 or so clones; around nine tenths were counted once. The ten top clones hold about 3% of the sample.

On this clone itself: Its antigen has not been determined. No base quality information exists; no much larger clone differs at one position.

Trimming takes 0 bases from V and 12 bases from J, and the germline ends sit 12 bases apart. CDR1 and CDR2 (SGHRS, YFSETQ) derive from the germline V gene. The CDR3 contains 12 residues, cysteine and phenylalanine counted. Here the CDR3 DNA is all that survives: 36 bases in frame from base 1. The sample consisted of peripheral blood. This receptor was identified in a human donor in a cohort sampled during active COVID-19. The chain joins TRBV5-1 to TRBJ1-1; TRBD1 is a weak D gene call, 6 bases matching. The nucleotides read TGCGCCAGCAGCTTGGGTGGGGGCAAGACTTTCTTT. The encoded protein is CASSLGGGKTFF.